One and the same sample provided the 8 T cell receptor beta chains below, sequenced in a study of cytomegalovirus exposure and HLA in healthy donors. 13 Jbeta primers and 60 Vbeta primers were used for the PCR. Produced via immunoSEQ multiplex PCR; TCRdb's table is partial and in-frame only. The sample lists about 150,000 clones, 80% to 90% occurring once. The sample consisted of PBMCs. These receptors all stem from a woman aged 18-29 years in good health and CMV-seronegative.

The rearrangement joins TRBV9 to TRBJ2-1; 8 bases fit TRBD1. The CDR3 is 15 residues long. Germline assignment: CDR1 SGDLS and CDR2 YYNGEE. The junction had 2 bases not matched to a gene; V was cut back by 3 bases and J by 0 bases. This CDR3 reads CASSAQGASYNEQFF. The CDR3 nucleotides read TGTGCCAGCAGCGCCCAGGGGGCCTCCTACAATGAGCAGTTCTTC.

This rearrangement joins TRBV13 to TRBJ1-2; TRBD1 is a possible D gene (6 bases). The CDR3 extends over 13 amino acids. The germline CDR1 and CDR2 sequences are PRHDT and FYEKMQ (reference sequence). The V gene lost 3 bases and the J gene lost 7 bases, with 12 bases spanning the gap. The chain's CDR3 is CASSFSDSGGYTF. The CDR3 DNA is TGTGCCAGCAGCTTTTCGGACAGCGGTGGCTACACCTTC.

The chain has TRBV11-1 and TRBJ1-4, with D perhaps TRBD1 (5 bases). V was cut by 3 bases and J by 0 bases, with 8 bases left in between. Germline CDR1 reads SGHAT; CDR2 reads FQDESV (reference sequence). The CDR3 runs to 15 residues. CDR3 residues: CASSFQGATNEKLFF. CDR3 in DNA: TGTGCCAGCAGCTTTCAGGGTGCAACTAATGAAAAACTGTTTTTT.

The chain joins TRBV6-1 to TRBJ1-2; 9 nucleotides match TRBD1. CDR1 and CDR2 from the germline V gene are MNHNS and SASEGT. The CDR3 extends over 19 amino acids. V lost 0 bases, J lost 7 bases, and 18 bases stayed unmatched. The CDR3 protein is CASSEAYRRTGDQLGGYTF. As DNA, the CDR3 is TGTGCCAGCAGTGAAGCGTACCGGAGGACAGGGGATCAATTGGGTGGCTACACCTTC.

The V gene is TRBV16, the J gene TRBJ1-6; TRBD1 might be the D (6 bases). Germline V gene lookup returns CDR1 KGHSY and CDR2 FQNENV. The CDR3 contains 15 residues. Trimming took 4 bases from V and 9 from J, leaving 16 bases between them. The CDR3 bases are TGTGCCAGCAGCCCCGAACAGGGTAAGGGTTCACCCCTCCACTTT. Translated, it gives CASSPEQGKGSPLHF.

DNA for the CDR3: TGTGCCAGCGGGCCCCGGGAGTTTTGGGGCAATGAGCAGTTCTTC. It yields the protein CASGPREFWGNEQFF. This chain links TRBV7-9 with TRBJ2-1, with D possibly TRBD2 on 6 matching bases. The V end was cut by 8 bases, the J end by 6 bases, with 20 bases between. The germline CDR1 and CDR2 sequences are SEHNR and FQNEAQ (reference sequence). The CDR3 contains 15 residues. Together with reference TRBV7-9 and TRBJ2-1, the CDR3 gives the full variable domain: DTGVSQNPRHKITKRGQNVTFRCDPISEHNRLYWYRQTLGQGPEFLTYFQNEAQLEKSRLLSDRFSAERPKGSFSTLEIQRTEQGDSAMYLCASGPREFWGNEQFFGPGTRLTVL.

The chain carries TRBV5-1 and TRBJ2-3; 7 nucleotides agree with TRBD2. This CDR3 has 16 residues. V lost 7 bases to trimming and J lost 0 bases; unmatched junction nucleotides: 11. Germline lookup yields CDR1 SGHRS and CDR2 YFSETQ. The CDR3 DNA reads as TGCGCCAGCGGCTGGGGTGGGGGGGATAGCACAGATACGCAGTATTTT. Amino acid sequence: CASGWGGGDSTDTQYF.

CDR3 sequence (DNA): TGTGCCAGCTCTCAGCGACAGGGGGAGACCCAGTACTTC. It codes for CASSQRQGETQYF. The chain links TRBV18 to TRBJ2-5; 8 bases are a match to TRBD1. Germline V gene lookup returns CDR1 KGHSH and CDR2 LQKENI. J gave up 5 bases and V 6 bases, and 5 bases lay outside the gene matches. The CDR3 runs 13 residues.